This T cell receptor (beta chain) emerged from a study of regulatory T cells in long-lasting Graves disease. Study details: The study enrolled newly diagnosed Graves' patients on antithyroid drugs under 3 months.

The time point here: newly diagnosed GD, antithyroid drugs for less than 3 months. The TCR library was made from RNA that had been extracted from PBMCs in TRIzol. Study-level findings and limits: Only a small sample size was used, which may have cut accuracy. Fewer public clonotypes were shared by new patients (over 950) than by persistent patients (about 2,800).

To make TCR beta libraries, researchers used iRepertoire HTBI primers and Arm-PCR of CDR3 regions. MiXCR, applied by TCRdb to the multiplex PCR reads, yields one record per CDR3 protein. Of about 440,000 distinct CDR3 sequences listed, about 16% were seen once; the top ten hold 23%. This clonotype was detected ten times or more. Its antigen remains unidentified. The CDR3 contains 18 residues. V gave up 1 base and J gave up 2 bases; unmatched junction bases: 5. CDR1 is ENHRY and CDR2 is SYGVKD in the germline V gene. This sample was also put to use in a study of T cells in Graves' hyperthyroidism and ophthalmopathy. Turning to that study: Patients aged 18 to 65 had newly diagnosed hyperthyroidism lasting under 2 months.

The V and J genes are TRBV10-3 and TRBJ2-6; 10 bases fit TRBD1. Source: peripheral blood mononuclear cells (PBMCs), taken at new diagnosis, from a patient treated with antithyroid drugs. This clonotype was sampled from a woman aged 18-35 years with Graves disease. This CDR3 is CAISEWDRGLPGANVLTF. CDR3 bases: TGTGCCATCAGTGAGTGGGACAGGGGTTTACCTGGGGCCAACGTCCTGACTTTC.